These 22 T cell receptor beta chains originate from one sample sequenced in a study of beta chain features in type 1 diabetes. Study-wide results and caveats: In all four CD4+ subsets, TCRB CDR3 length was significantly, moderately reduced in type 1 diabetes.

Antigens of these TCRs are unknown. Of the isolated RNA, all was reverse transcribed, and so the sequenced material was expressed TCRB transcripts. Sequenced by immunoSEQ multiplex PCR; TCRdb stores in-frame clones only, minus some. The sample yields 150,000 to 200,000 clones, 50% to 70% seen once. The sample consisted of naive CD4+ T cells from blood. The receptors stem from a man aged 25 to 45 with type 1 diabetes.

The gene calls are TRBV15 and TRBJ2-5; the D gene is possibly TRBD2 (5 bases). CDR1 is LNHNV and CDR2 is YYDKDF in the germline V gene (reference sequence). Trimming left V 7 bases short and J 1 base short, with 19 bases between. The CDR3 sequence is 16 residues long. The CDR3 DNA sequence: TGTGCCACCACCACCCAATTTCGAGGGCTCCAAGAGACCCAGTACTTC. It is translated as CATTTQFRGLQETQYF.

This clone has only a few counts. The J gene is TRBJ2-5, the V gene TRBV7-2; D possibly corresponds to TRBD2 (6 bases). CDR1 is SGHTA and CDR2 is FQGNSA in the germline V gene. The CDR3 has 14 amino acids. V lost 1 base and J lost 1, with 7 bases in between. CDR3 DNA sequence: TGTGCCAGCAGCTTAGGCGGGGCCCAAGAGACCCAGTACTTC. This sequence encodes CASSLGGAQETQYF.

The chain uses TRBV10-3 and TRBJ2-2; D not certain. This CDR3 comprises 11 residues. Trimming pared 2 bases from V and 5 bases from J, leaving 0 bases between. Germline V lookup: CDR1 ENHRY, CDR2 SYGVKD. CDR3 residues: CAISETGELFF. The CDR3 DNA reads TGTGCCATCAGTGAGACCGGGGAGCTGTTTTTT.

This chain connects TRBV2 to TRBJ2-7; TRBD1 matches 9 bases. Trimming cost V 2 bases and J 5 bases; bases outside gene matches: 7. Germline V gene lookup returns CDR1 SNHLY and CDR2 FYNNEI. The CDR3 runs to 15 residues. CDR3 amino acids: CASSERTGAIHEQYF. CDR3 nucleotide sequence: TGTGCCAGCAGTGAAAGGACAGGGGCTATCCACGAGCAGTACTTC. Drawing the rest from reference TRBV2 and TRBJ2-7, the complete variable domain is EPEVTQTPSHQVTQMGQEVILRCVPISNHLYFYWYRQILGQKVEFLVSFYNNEISEKSEIFDDQFSVERPDGSNFTLKIRSTKLEDSAMYFCASSERTGAIHEQYFGPGTRLTVT.

This clone was observed a handful of times. The rearrangement uses TRBV7-9 and TRBJ2-4; no firm D call. The CDR3 is made up of 15 amino acids. CDR1 and CDR2 (germline): SEHNR, FQNEAQ (reference sequence). Trimming removed 5 bases from V and 0 bases from J, with 11 bases in between. The CDR3 DNA reads TGTGCCAGCAGCATAAATGGGGTAGCCAAAAACATTCAGTACTTC. It translates to CASSINGVAKNIQYF.

This clone was recorded only once. The gene calls are TRBV25-1 and TRBJ2-1; a possible D gene is TRBD1 (5 bases). Germline CDR1 is MGHDK and CDR2 is SYGVNS. V was shortened by 0 bases and J by 5 bases, with 5 bases between the two germline ends. The CDR3 consists of 13 residues. The chain's CDR3 is CASSEYRDNEQFF. The CDR3, as DNA: TGTGCCAGCAGTGAATACAGGGACAATGAGCAGTTCTTC. The entire variable domain, with the rest obtained from reference TRBV25-1 and TRBJ2-1, is as follows: EADIYQTPRYLVIGTGKKITLECSQTMGHDKMYWYQQDPGMELHLIHYSYGVNSTEKGDLSSESTVSRIRTEHFPLTLESARPSHTSQYLCASSEYRDNEQFFGPGTRLTVL.

V usage is TRBV18 and J usage is TRBJ2-1; perhaps TRBD2 as D (6 bases). Trimming cost V 3 bases and J 4 bases, with 16 bases left between them. The CDR3 contains 16 residues. CDR1 KGHSH and CDR2 LQKENI come from the germline V gene. This CDR3 reads CASSPMASAMYNEQFF. CDR3 DNA: TGTGCCAGCTCACCGATGGCTAGCGCCATGTACAATGAGCAGTTCTTC.

This chain connects TRBV9 to TRBJ2-3; D tentatively fits TRBD1 or TRBD2 (5 bases each). CDR1 is SGDLS and CDR2 is YYNGEE in the germline V gene. The V and J ends lost 2 bases and 3 bases respectively, with 16 bases between them. This CDR3 has 16 residues. In DNA form, the CDR3 reads TGTGCCAGCAGCGTCCGGGACCTCCGCCTGACAGATACGCAGTATTTT. It yields the protein CASSVRDLRLTDTQYF.

This clone came up a few times. The chain couples TRBV15 to TRBJ2-4; unclear D gene. This CDR3 spans 11 amino acids. The V end lost 0 bases, the J end lost 6 bases, and 0 bases lay between the germline ends. Per germline, CDR1 LNHNV and CDR2 YYDKDF (reference sequence). The CDR3 spells CATSRENIQYF. In DNA, the CDR3 is TGTGCCACCAGCAGAGAAAACATTCAGTACTTC.

V usage is TRBV5-6 and J usage is TRBJ2-2; a weak D match, TRBD1 (6 bases). The CDR3 is 15 residues long. From germline, CDR1 is SGHDT and CDR2 YYEEEE. V was cut by 2 bases and J by 5 bases, with 13 bases left in between. The CDR3 bases are TGTGCCAGCAGCTTACCCGGCCAGGGGACCGGGGAGCTGTTTTTT. Amino acids: CASSLPGQGTGELFF.

V and J are TRBV9 and TRBJ2-1; no reliable D call. Trimming shortened V by 0 bases and J by 6 bases, and 19 bases separated the two germline ends. The germline V gene has CDR1 SGDLS and CDR2 YYNGEE. This CDR3 has 17 amino acids. For the CDR3, the DNA is TGTGCCAGCAGCGTAGCCCTGGCGTGGGGTAAAGGCAATGAGCAGTTCTTC. This codes for CASSVALAWGKGNEQFF.

The chain carries TRBV5-1 and TRBJ2-3, with D tentatively TRBD2 (6 bases). In germline, CDR1 is SGHRS, CDR2 YFSETQ. Trimming cost V 0 bases and J 0 bases, with 11 bases left between them. This CDR3 comprises 16 residues. The CDR3 region has the DNA TGCGCCAGCAGCTTGGAGGGCGGGGCAAGCACAGATACGCAGTATTTT. Translated, it gives CASSLEGGASTDTQYF.

This clone was observed a few times. The genes are TRBV27 and TRBJ2-3; D is ambiguous. CDR1 is MNHEY and CDR2 is SMNVEV in the germline V gene (reference sequence). Trimming shortened V by 6 bases and J by 3 bases, and 4 bases separated the two germline ends. There are 11 residues in the CDR3. The CDR3 DNA follows: TGTGCCAGCAGAAGGACAGATACGCAGTATTTT. Amino acids: CASRRTDTQYF.

Written as DNA, the CDR3 is TGCAGTGCTAGTGAGGATACGCAGTATTTT. It codes for CSASEDTQYF. This chain joins TRBV20-1 and TRBJ2-3; D gene unclear. V was trimmed by 3 bases and J by 6 bases, leaving 4 bases between them. The germline gives CDR1 DFQATT, CDR2 SNEGSKA (reference sequence). This CDR3 is built from 10 residues.

The chain is built from TRBV5-6 and TRBJ2-1; 10 nucleotides match TRBD1. V gave up 4 bases and J gave up 9 bases; unmatched junction bases: 1. There are 12 residues in the CDR3. Germline lookup yields CDR1 SGHDT and CDR2 YYEEEE. The CDR3 DNA reads as TGTGCCAGCAGCCGACAGGGGGCTGAGCAGTTCTTC. As protein: CASSRQGAEQFF.

The chain joins TRBV4-3 to TRBJ2-3, with TRBD2 matching 8 bases. After removal of 0 bases from V and 1 base from J, the junction contained 12 bases not matched to a gene. Germline V lookup: CDR1 LGHNA, CDR2 YSLEER. The CDR3 length is 19 residues. In DNA, the CDR3 is TGCGCCAGCAGCCAAGATCCGAAGCGGGGGCTTCCTGGCACAGATACGCAGTATTTT. Translated, it gives CASSQDPKRGLPGTDTQYF.

The chain has TRBV5-6 and TRBJ1-6, with 7 bases aligning to TRBD1. The length of the CDR3 is 17 residues. V trimming: 0 bases; J trimming: 6 bases; junction bases outside the gene matches: 9. The germline gives CDR1 SGHDT, CDR2 YYEEEE. The CDR3 DNA reads TGTGCCAGCAGCTTGGGACCCTCGGGGGACAGTAATTCACCCCTCCACTTT. Protein product: CASSLGPSGDSNSPLHF.

The chain uses TRBV7-2 and TRBJ2-3; possible D gene TRBD1, 5 bases. The CDR3 runs 13 residues. V lost 6 bases and J lost 3, with 10 bases in between. Germline V gene data show CDR1 as SGHTA and CDR2 as FQGNSA. The CDR3 spells CASRAGWTDTQYF. CDR3 DNA sequence: TGTGCCAGCAGGGCAGGGTGGACAGATACGCAGTATTTT. Supplemented by reference TRBV7-2 and TRBJ2-3, the full variable domain reads GAGVSQSPSNKVTEKGKDVELRCDPISGHTALYWYRQSLGQGLEFLIYFQGNSAPDKSGLPSDRFSAERTGGSVSTLTIQRTQQEDSAVYLCASRAGWTDTQYFGPGTRLTVL.

The V and J genes are TRBV4-1 and TRBJ1-2, with a weak D call TRBD1 (5 bases). The CDR3 has 15 amino acids. Per germline, CDR1 MGHRA and CDR2 YSYEKL. Trimming cost V 3 bases and J 3 bases, with 14 bases left between them. In DNA form, the CDR3 reads TGCGCCAGCAGCCACCCTGTCCGGGGGGACTATGGCTACACCTTC. Translating gives CASSHPVRGDYGYTF.

This clone was seen a few times. V usage is TRBV7-2 and J usage is TRBJ2-3; D unclear. The CDR3 is made up of 12 amino acids. V lost 3 bases and J lost 9, with 10 bases in between. Germline V gives CDR1 SGHTA, CDR2 FQGNSA. CDR3 amino acids: CASSFADQTQYF. In DNA form, the CDR3 reads TGTGCCAGCAGCTTTGCGGACCAAACGCAGTATTTT.

V is TRBV9 and J is TRBJ2-3; TRBD2 aligns across 14 bases. The germline gives CDR1 SGDLS, CDR2 YYNGEE. This CDR3 is built from 15 residues. With 4 bases clipped from V and 3 bases from J, the junction kept 1 base outside the gene matches. The CDR3 DNA sequence: TGTGCCAGCAGCAGGACTAGCGGGGGGACAGATACGCAGTATTTT. Its translation: CASSRTSGGTDTQYF.

This clone was recorded a few times. This specimen includes other DNA sequences encoding the same CDR3. The chain carries TRBV30 and TRBJ2-5; no reliable D call. The CDR3 sequence is 12 residues long. V lost 0 bases and J lost 4, with 6 bases in between. Germline CDR1 and CDR2: GTSNPN and SVGIG (reference sequence). The CDR3 coding sequence is TGTGCCTGGAGTGTATCCGGAGAGACCCAGTACTTC. It encodes CAWSVSGETQYF. Using reference TRBV30 and TRBJ2-5 for the parts outside the CDR3, the full variable domain is SQTIHQWPATLVQPVGSPLSLECTVEGTSNPNLYWYRQAAGRGLQLLFYSVGIGQISSEVPQNLSASRPQDRQFILSSKKLLLSDSGFYLCAWSVSGETQYFGPGTRLLVL.